One sample yielded the 20 T cell receptor beta chains listed below, sequenced in a study of cytomegalovirus exposure and HLA in healthy donors. Primers included in the PCR were 60 Vbeta and 13 Jbeta primers. The repertoire was sequenced with immunoSEQ multiplex PCR; TCRdb's copy has only in-frame clones and lacks some. The sample holds 150,000 to 200,000 clones, about three quarters seen once. Sequences were obtained from PBMCs. These receptors came from a middle-aged woman in good health and CMV-seropositive.

This chain joins TRBV30 and TRBJ1-4; unclear D gene. The CDR3 extends over 14 amino acids. V was cut by 1 base and J by 8 bases, with 14 bases left in between. Looked up from germline, CDR1 is GTSNPN and CDR2 is SVGIG (reference sequence). The chain's CDR3 is CAWSDGKRGEKLFF. The CDR3 DNA reads as TGTGCCTGGAGTGACGGCAAACGAGGCGAAAAACTGTTTTTT.

In its sample, this clone was seen once. Other DNA sequences in this sample translate to the same CDR3. This chain joins TRBV11-2 and TRBJ1-2, with D perhaps matching TRBD1 (5 bases). V was trimmed by 5 bases and J by 4 bases, leaving 11 bases between them. The CDR3 runs to 13 residues. CDR1 is SGHAT and CDR2 is FQNNGV in the germline V gene. The DNA of the CDR3 is TGTGCCAGCAGCCCTCAGGGTTCCTATGGCTACACCTTC. Protein: CASSPQGSYGYTF.

The genes are TRBV6-6 and TRBJ2-7; D perhaps matches TRBD1 (6 bases). The length of the CDR3 is 15 residues. The germline V gene encodes CDR1 MNHNY and CDR2 SVGAGI (reference sequence). V was trimmed by 6 bases and J by 2 bases, leaving 17 bases between them. The CDR3: CASSHPTGTTYEQYF. CDR3 DNA sequence: TGTGCCAGCAGCCATCCTACAGGGACCACCTACGAGCAGTACTTC.

The rearrangement links TRBV4-2 to TRBJ2-3; 9 nucleotides match TRBD2. J was trimmed by 6 bases and V by 4 bases; bases with no gene match: 14. Germline CDR1 is LGHNA and CDR2 is YNFKEQ. This CDR3 has 17 amino acids. CDR3 coding DNA: TGTGCCAGCAGCCCCGAGGGGCGGGGGGGCGGGAAGGATACGCAGTATTTT. It codes for CASSPEGRGGGKDTQYF.

This chain links TRBV9 with TRBJ2-3; 12 bases are a match to TRBD2. With 4 bases clipped from V and 4 bases from J, the junction kept 4 bases outside the gene matches. The CDR3 covers 15 residues. Germline V gene sequence: CDR1 SGDLS, CDR2 YYNGEE. CDR3 bases: TGTGCCAGCAGCCCTAGCGGGGGGGAATCAGATACGCAGTATTTT. Its protein product is CASSPSGGESDTQYF. Filled out from reference TRBV9 and TRBJ2-3, the complete variable domain reads DSGVTQTPKHLITATGQRVTLRCSPRSGDLSVYWYQQSLDQGLQFLIQYYNGEERAKGNILERFSAQQFPDLHSELNLSSLELGDSALYFCASSPSGGESDTQYFGPGTRLTVL.

The V call is TRBV5-4, the J call TRBJ2-3; maybe TRBD2 (5 bases). Trimming cost V 0 bases and J 6 bases, with 11 bases left between them. This CDR3 comprises 14 residues. Per germline, CDR1 SGHNT and CDR2 YYREEE (reference sequence). In DNA, the CDR3 is TGTGCCAGCAGCTTGGGACTACTTTTCGATACGCAGTATTTT. Translation gives CASSLGLLFDTQYF.

The V and J genes are TRBV4-1 and TRBJ1-6, with D possibly being TRBD1 (6 bases). The V end was cut by 0 bases, the J end by 8 bases, with 14 bases between. The germline V gene has CDR1 MGHRA and CDR2 YSYEKL. The CDR3 has 16 amino acids. The CDR3 DNA sequence: TGCGCCAGCAGCCAAGAGGGGGCAGGCGGCTATTCACCCCTCCACTTT. It yields the protein CASSQEGAGGYSPLHF.

The chain carries TRBV11-1 and TRBJ2-3, with D tentatively TRBD1 (6 bases). The CDR3 has 15 residues. Germline loops: CDR1 SGHAT, CDR2 FQDESV (reference sequence). V dropped 3 bases and J dropped 6 bases, with 16 bases sitting between them. CDR3 in DNA: TGTGCCAGCAGCTTGGTAGGGGCCCAGGGGGATACGCAGTATTTT. Amino acids: CASSLVGAQGDTQYF.

The CDR3 sequence is CASTLSGGGELFF. DNA for the CDR3: TGTGCCAGCACCCTCTCCGGTGGCGGGGAGCTGTTTTTT. This chain links TRBV7-2 with TRBJ2-2; no clear D. The CDR3 totals 13 residues. The V and J ends lost 7 bases and 7 bases respectively, with 13 bases between them. The germline V gene has CDR1 SGHTA and CDR2 FQGNSA.

The chain combines TRBV5-4 with TRBJ2-2, with D uncertain. V lost 1 base and J 6 bases, leaving 16 bases between the germline ends. CDR3 size: 16 residues. The germline V gene has CDR1 SGHNT and CDR2 YYREEE (reference sequence). This chain's CDR3 is CASSLFLGLIPGELFF. In DNA, the CDR3 is TGTGCCAGCAGCTTGTTCCTAGGCTTGATCCCCGGGGAGCTGTTTTTT.

The chain joins TRBV9 to TRBJ1-1, with TRBD1 as a possible D gene (6 bases). Trimming pared 4 bases from V and 0 bases from J, leaving 13 bases between. The CDR3 spans 15 residues. From germline, CDR1 is SGDLS and CDR2 YYNGEE. The DNA for the CDR3 is TGTGCCAGCAGCAACGGGGGGCTCATGAACACTGAAGCTTTCTTT. This gives the protein CASSNGGLMNTEAFF.

The CDR3 DNA reads TGTGCCAGCTCACCAAGGGGCGATGGCTACACCTTC. It yields the protein CASSPRGDGYTF. This chain connects TRBV18 to TRBJ1-2; TRBD1 is a possible D gene (5 bases). V was trimmed by 2 bases and J by 6 bases, leaving 7 bases between them. CDR3 length: 12 amino acids. Germline values: CDR1 KGHSH, CDR2 LQKENI.

This rearrangement joins TRBV27 to TRBJ2-1; weak D call: TRBD1 (5 bases). The CDR3 has 14 amino acids. Trimming pared 5 bases from V and 2 bases from J, leaving 10 bases between. The V gene's germline CDR1 is MNHEY and CDR2 SMNVEV (reference sequence). The CDR3, as DNA: TGTGCCAGCAGTGCCGCAGGGCCCTACAATGAGCAGTTCTTC. It yields the protein CASSAAGPYNEQFF.

The chain recombines TRBV6-5 with TRBJ1-5; 8 bases match TRBD1. V was pared by 5 bases and J by 6 bases, with 6 bases of the junction left unmatched. CDR1 and CDR2 (germline): MNHEY, SVGAGI. This CDR3 has 14 amino acids. CDR3 residues: CASSGQGGGQPQHF. The CDR3 DNA sequence: TGTGCCAGCAGTGGACAGGGTGGGGGTCAGCCCCAGCATTTT.

Here the CDR3 DNA reads TGTGCCAGCAGTCTACCGGACAGGGGTGGCTACACCTTC. Its protein product is CASSLPDRGGYTF. V usage is TRBV6-1 and J usage is TRBJ1-2, with 9 bases aligning to TRBD1. Per the germline V gene, CDR1 is MNHNS and CDR2 is SASEGT. Trimming took 5 bases from V and 7 from J; bases not matched to a gene: 5. This CDR3 region has 13 residues.

V usage is TRBV18 and J usage is TRBJ1-4; 7 bases map to TRBD1. Germline V gene sequence: CDR1 KGHSH, CDR2 LQKENI. The junction had 7 bases not matched to a gene; V was cut back by 2 bases and J by 7 bases. This CDR3 region has 15 residues. As DNA, the CDR3 is TGTGCCAGCTCACCAGACAGGGCTCGGGGTGAAAAACTGTTTTTT. Its translation is CASSPDRARGEKLFF. Drawing the rest from reference TRBV18 and TRBJ1-4, the complete variable domain is NAGVMQNPRHLVRRRGQEARLRCSPMKGHSHVYWYRQLPEEGLKFMVYLQKENIIDESGMPKERFSAEFPKEGPSILRIQQVVRGDSAAYFCASSPDRARGEKLFFGSGTQLSVL.

The chain carries TRBV9 and TRBJ1-2; 8 positions match TRBD1. The trim removed 3 bases at V and 5 bases at J, leaving 6 bases unmatched. This CDR3 region has 14 residues. The germline V gene has CDR1 SGDLS and CDR2 YYNGEE. The CDR3 region is CASSGDRGAYGYTF. The CDR3 DNA follows: TGTGCCAGCAGCGGTGACAGGGGAGCATATGGCTACACCTTC.

The chain is built from TRBV5-6 and TRBJ2-7; TRBD1 matches 7 bases. Trimming removed 5 bases from V and 4 bases from J; junction bases left unmatched: 9. Germline V CDR1 and CDR2: SGHDT, YYEEEE. This CDR3 comprises 14 residues. The CDR3 is CASSRAGTAYEQYF. The DNA for the CDR3 is TGTGCCAGCAGTAGAGCCGGGACAGCGTACGAGCAGTACTTC.

In this sample, this clone turned up a few times. The germline gene is not matched at one end of the junction; a read error may be the cause. The chain combines TRBV7-7 with TRBJ2-1; D remains unclear. Germline lookup yields CDR1 SSHAT and CDR2 FNYEAQ (reference sequence). This CDR3 is built from 15 residues. CDR3 loop: CASSPNPTVHNEQFF. The CDR3 DNA reads as TGTGCTAGCAGCCCCAACCCAACAGTACACAATGAGCAGTTCTTC.

The J gene is TRBJ2-7, the V gene TRBV12-5; 7 bases map to TRBD1. The V gene end was trimmed by 0 bases and the J gene end by 4 bases; junction bases not matched to a gene: 0. The CDR3 length is 13 residues. The germline V gene has CDR1 LGHNT and CDR2 FRNRAP. The chain's CDR3 is CASGLVDRYEQYF. CDR3 nucleotide sequence: TGTGCTAGTGGTTTGGTGGACAGGTACGAGCAGTACTTC. Combining the CDR3 with reference TRBV12-5 and TRBJ2-7 gives the whole variable domain DARVTQTPRHKVTEMGQEVTMRCQPILGHNTVFWYRQTMMQGLELLAYFRNRAPLDDSGMPKDRFSAEMPDATLATLKIQPSEPRDSAVYFCASGLVDRYEQYFGPGTRLTVT.